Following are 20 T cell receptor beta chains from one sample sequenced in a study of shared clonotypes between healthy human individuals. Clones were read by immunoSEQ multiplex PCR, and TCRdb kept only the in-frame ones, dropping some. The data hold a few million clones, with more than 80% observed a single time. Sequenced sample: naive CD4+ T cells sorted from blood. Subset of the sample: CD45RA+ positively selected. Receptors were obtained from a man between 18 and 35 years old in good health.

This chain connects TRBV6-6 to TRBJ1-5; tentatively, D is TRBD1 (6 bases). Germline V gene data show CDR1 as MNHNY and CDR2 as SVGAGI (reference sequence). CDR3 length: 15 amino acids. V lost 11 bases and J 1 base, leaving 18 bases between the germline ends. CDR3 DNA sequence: TGTGCCTGTCGTGGGGGGCAATGGAGCAATCAGCCCCAGCATTTT. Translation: CACRGGQWSNQPQHF.

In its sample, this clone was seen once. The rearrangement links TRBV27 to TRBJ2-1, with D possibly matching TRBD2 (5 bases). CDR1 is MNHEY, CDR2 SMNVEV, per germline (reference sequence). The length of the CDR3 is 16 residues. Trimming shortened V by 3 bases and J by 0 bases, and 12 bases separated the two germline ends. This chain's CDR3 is CASSFPTGSSYNEQFF. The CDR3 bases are TGTGCCAGCAGTTTTCCAACGGGGAGCTCCTACAATGAGCAGTTCTTC.

The CDR3 bases are TGCGCCAGCAGTGCGACAGTTAACTATGGCTACACCTTC. This gives the protein CASSATVNYGYTF. The rearrangement links TRBV10-1 to TRBJ1-2; tentatively, D is TRBD1 (5 bases). This CDR3 has 13 amino acids. V lost 4 bases, J lost 1 base, and 7 bases lay in between. CDR1 and CDR2 from the germline V gene are WNHNN and SYGVQD (reference sequence).

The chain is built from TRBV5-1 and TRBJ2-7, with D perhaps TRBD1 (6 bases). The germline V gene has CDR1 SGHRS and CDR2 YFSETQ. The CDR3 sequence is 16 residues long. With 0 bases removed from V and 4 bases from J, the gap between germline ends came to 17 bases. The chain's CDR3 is CASSLGGQRGIYEQYF. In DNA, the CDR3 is TGCGCCAGCAGCTTGGGGGGGCAAAGGGGCATATACGAGCAGTACTTC.

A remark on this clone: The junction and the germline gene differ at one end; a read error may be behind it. The DNA of the CDR3 is TGTGCCAGCAGCCTAGCAGGGCTGGCCTATGGCTACACCTTC. This gives the protein CASSLAGLAYGYTF. The chain combines TRBV7-2 with TRBJ1-2; a weak D match, TRBD1 (5 bases). CDR1 SGHTA and CDR2 FQGNSA come from the germline V gene. This CDR3 has 14 residues.

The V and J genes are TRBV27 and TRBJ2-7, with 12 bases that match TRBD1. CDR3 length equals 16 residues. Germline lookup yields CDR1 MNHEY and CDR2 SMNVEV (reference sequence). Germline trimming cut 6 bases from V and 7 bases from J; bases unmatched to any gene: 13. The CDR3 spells CASSKNPGQGAGEQYF. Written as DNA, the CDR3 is TGTGCCAGCAGCAAAAACCCGGGACAGGGGGCTGGGGAGCAGTACTTC.

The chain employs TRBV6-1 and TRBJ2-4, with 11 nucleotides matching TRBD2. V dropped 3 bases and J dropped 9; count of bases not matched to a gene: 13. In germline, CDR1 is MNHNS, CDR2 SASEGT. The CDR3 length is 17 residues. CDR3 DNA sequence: TGTGCCAGCAGTGACTGGAGGGCTAGCGGGAGGATGGGCATTCAGTACTTC. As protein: CASSDWRASGRMGIQYF.

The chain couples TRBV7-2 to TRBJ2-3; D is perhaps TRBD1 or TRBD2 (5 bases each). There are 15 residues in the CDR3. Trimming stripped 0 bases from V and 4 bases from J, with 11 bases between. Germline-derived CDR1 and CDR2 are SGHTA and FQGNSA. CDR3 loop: CASSLAGPAADTQYF. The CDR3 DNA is TGTGCCAGCAGCTTAGCGGGACCGGCCGCAGATACGCAGTATTTT. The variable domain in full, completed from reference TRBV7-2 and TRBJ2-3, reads GAGVSQSPSNKVTEKGKDVELRCDPISGHTALYWYRQSLGQGLEFLIYFQGNSAPDKSGLPSDRFSAERTGGSVSTLTIQRTQQEDSAVYLCASSLAGPAADTQYFGPGTRLTVL.

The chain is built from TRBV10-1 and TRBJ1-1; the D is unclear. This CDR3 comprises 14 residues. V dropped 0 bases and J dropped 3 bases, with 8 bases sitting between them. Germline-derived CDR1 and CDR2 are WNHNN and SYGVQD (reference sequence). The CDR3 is CASSESRGHTEAFF. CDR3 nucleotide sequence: TGCGCCAGCAGTGAGTCGCGAGGGCACACTGAAGCTTTCTTT.

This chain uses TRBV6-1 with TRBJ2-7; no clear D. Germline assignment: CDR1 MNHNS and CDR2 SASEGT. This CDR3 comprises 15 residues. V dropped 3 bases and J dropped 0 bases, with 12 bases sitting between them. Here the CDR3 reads CASSEFGVGSYEQYF. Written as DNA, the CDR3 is TGTGCCAGCAGTGAGTTTGGGGTGGGCTCCTACGAGCAGTACTTC.

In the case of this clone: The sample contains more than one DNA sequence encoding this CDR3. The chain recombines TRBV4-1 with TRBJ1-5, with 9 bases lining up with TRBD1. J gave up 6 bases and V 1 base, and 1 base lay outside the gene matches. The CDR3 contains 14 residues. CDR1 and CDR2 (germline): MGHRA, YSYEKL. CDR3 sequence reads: CASSQGQGGQPQHF. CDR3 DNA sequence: TGCGCCAGCAGCCAAGGACAGGGGGGTCAGCCCCAGCATTTT.

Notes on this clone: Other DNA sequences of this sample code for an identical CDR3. The CDR3, as DNA: TGCGCCAGCAGCTTGGCAGGTAGCGAAGAGACCCAGTACTTC. It translates to CASSLAGSEETQYF. The chain uses TRBV5-1 and TRBJ2-5; tentatively, D is TRBD2 (5 bases). Between the trimmed V and J ends, which lost 0 bases and 3 bases, there was a span of 9 bases. The CDR3 contains 14 residues. CDR1 and CDR2 (germline): SGHRS, YFSETQ.

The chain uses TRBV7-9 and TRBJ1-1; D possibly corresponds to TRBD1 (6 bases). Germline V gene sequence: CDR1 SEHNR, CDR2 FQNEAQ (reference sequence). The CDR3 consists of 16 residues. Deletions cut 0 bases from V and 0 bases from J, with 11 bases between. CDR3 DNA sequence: TGTGCCAGCAGCTTAGCCCGTACAGGGATGAACACTGAAGCTTTCTTT. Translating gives CASSLARTGMNTEAFF.

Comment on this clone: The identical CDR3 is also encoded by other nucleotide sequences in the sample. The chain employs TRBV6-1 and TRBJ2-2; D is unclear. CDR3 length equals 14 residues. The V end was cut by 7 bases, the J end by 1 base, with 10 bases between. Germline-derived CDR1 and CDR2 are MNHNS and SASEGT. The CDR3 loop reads CASTPGRNTGELFF. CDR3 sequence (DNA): TGTGCCAGCACCCCGGGCCGGAACACCGGGGAGCTGTTTTTT.

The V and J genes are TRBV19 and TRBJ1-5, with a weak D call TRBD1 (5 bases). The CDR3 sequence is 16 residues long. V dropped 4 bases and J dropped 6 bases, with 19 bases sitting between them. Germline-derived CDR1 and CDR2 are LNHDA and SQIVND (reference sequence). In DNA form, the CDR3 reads TGTGCCAGTAGTACCTCGGGGGGTCTTAAGGGTCAGCCCCAGCATTTT. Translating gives CASSTSGGLKGQPQHF.

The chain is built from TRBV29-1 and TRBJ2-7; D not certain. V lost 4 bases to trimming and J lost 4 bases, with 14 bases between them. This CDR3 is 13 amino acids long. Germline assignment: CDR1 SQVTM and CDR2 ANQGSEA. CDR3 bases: TGCAGCGTTGCGTACAGCAACCTTTACGAGCAGTACTTC. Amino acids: CSVAYSNLYEQYF.

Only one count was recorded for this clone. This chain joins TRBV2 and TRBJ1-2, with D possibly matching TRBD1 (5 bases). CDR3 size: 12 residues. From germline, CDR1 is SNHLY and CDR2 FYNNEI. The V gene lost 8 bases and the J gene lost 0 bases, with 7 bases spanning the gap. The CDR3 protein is CASDSTNYGYTF. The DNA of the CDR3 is TGTGCCAGCGACAGTACTAACTATGGCTACACCTTC.

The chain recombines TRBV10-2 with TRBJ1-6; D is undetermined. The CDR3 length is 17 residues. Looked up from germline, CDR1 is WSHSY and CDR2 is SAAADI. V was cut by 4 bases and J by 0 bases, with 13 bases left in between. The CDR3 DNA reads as TGCGCCAGCAGTGCTATGGCAGAGAGCTCCTATAATTCACCCCTCCACTTT. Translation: CASSAMAESSYNSPLHF.

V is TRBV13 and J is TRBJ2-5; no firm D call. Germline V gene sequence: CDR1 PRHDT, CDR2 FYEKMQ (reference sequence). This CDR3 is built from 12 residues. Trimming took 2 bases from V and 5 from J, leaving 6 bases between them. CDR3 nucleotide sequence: TGTGCCAGCAGCTTACGCTCGGAGACCCAGTACTTC. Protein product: CASSLRSETQYF.

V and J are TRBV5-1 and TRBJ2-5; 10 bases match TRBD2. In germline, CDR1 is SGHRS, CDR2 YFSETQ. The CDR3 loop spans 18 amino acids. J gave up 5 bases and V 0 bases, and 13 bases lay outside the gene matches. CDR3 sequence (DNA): TGCGCCAGCAGCTTGGTTTCGCTAGCGGGGGACTACCCGGAGACCCAGTACTTC. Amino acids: CASSLVSLAGDYPETQYF.